This T cell receptor beta chain was recovered during a study of cytomegalovirus exposure and HLA in healthy donors. Findings of the study overall: With high specificity and sensitivity, the classifier reportedly diagnosed cytomegalovirus status. A few of the chains that were CMV-associated were confirmed in vitro to be specific for CMV antigens. Some TCR beta chains (about 170 of them) were listed as cytomegalovirus-associated.

In germline, CDR1 is MNHEY, CDR2 SVGAGI. This CDR3 contains 14 residues. V was shortened by 6 bases and J by 2 bases, with 14 bases between the two germline ends. As to this clone: Its antigen is as yet unknown.

The donors were part of the validation cohort of 120 or so subjects. That cohort was separate from the first cohort, which comprised fewer than 800 subjects. Measured with immunoSEQ multiplex PCR; TCRdb has only the in-frame clones, and not every one. The sample carries about 120,000 clones, roughly 82% recorded once. The V call is TRBV6-5, the J call TRBJ2-7; D not resolved. This receptor was identified in a man aged 18 to 29 in good health and CMV-seronegative. Source material: PBMCs. The CDR3 reads CASSPLSTTYEQYF. CDR3 sequence (DNA): TGTGCCAGCAGCCCACTGTCTACGACCTACGAGCAGTACTTC.